Included here is one T cell receptor beta chain sequence, with context. Original methodology: Amplifying reference gene primers gave estimates of nucleated cell counts. Generated by immunoSEQ multiplex PCR, the TCRdb table keeps only in-frame clones and is missing some. For V, J and clone size, that table is used; D and trimming come from the DNA. The profile covers 200,000 to 250,000 clones, with approximately 90% appearing a single time and 0.85% to 0.9% taken by the ten largest. Participants were placed into cohorts based on the clinical history they reported. The sample comes from a study of blood T cell repertoires in COVID-19. On the study more broadly: PBMCs, B-cell-depleted T cells, or T cells provided the cDNA or gDNA that made up the material.

This CDR3 is 14 amino acids long. V was trimmed by 3 bases and J by 2 bases, leaving 9 bases between them. CDR1 and CDR2 (germline): SGHTA, FQGNSA. V gene TRBV7-2 combines with J gene TRBJ2-3; D is perhaps TRBD2 (6 bases). The origin of this receptor is a man aged 50 to 60 who had been exposed to COVID-19. Sequencing input: PBMCs or T cells enriched from blood (not recorded which). CDR3 residues: CASSLGLSTDTQYF. The CDR3 DNA is TGTGCCAGCAGCTTGGGACTGTCCACAGATACGCAGTATTTT.